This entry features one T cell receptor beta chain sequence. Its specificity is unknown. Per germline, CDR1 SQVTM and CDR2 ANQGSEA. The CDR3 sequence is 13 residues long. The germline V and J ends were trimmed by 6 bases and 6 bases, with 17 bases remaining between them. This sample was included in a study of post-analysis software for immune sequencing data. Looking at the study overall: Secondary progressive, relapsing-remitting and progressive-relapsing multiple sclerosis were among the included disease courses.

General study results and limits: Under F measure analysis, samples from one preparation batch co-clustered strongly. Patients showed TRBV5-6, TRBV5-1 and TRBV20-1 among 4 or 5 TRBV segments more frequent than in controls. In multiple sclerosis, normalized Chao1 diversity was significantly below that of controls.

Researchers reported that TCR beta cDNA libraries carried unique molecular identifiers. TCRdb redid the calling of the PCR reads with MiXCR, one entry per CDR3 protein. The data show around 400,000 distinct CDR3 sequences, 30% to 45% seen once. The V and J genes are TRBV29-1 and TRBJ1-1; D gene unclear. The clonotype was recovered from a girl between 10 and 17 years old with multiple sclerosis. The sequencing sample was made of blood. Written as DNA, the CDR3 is TGCAGCGTCAAGAACAGTGAACTCGCTGAAGCTTTCTTT. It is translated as CSVKNSELAEAFF.